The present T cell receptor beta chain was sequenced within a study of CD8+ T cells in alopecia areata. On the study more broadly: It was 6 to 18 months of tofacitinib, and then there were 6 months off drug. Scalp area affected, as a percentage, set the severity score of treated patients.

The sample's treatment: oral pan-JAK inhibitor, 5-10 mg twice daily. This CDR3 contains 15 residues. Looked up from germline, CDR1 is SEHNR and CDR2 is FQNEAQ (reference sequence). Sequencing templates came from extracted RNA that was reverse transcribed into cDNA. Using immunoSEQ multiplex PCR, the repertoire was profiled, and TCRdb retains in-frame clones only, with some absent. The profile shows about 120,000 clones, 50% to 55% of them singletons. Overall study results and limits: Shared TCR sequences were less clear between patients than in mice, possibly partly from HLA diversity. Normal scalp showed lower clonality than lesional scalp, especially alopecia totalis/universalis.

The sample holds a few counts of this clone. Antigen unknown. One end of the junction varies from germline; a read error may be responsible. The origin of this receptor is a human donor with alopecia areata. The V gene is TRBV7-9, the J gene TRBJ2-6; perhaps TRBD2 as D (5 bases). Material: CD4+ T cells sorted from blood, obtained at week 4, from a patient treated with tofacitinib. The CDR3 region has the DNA TGTGCCAGCAGCTTAAGCGCAGAGGGCCCGTCCTCTTGTTCTTTC. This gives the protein CASSLSAEGPSSCSF. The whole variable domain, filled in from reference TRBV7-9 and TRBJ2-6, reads DTGVSQNPRHKITKRGQNVTFRCDPISEHNRLYWYRQTLGQGPEFLTYFQNEAQLEKSRLLSDRFSAERPKGSFSTLEIQRTEQGDSAMYLCASSLSAEGPSSCSFGAGSRLTVL.